This T cell receptor beta chain was recovered during a study of regulatory T cells in long-lasting Graves disease. Findings of the study overall: There were preferences for TRBV28, TRBJ1-2 and TRBJ2-5 in persistent disease. Public clonotype sharing was higher in persistent than newly diagnosed patients.

The length of the CDR3 is 16 residues. The V and J ends lost 5 bases and 5 bases, in that order; junction bases with no gene match: 11. The germline gives CDR1 SGHNT, CDR2 YENEEA. Specified time point: newly diagnosed GD, antithyroid drugs for less than 3 months. Scientists built the TCR library using RNA that was extracted from PBMCs. Sequencing libraries for TCR beta were prepared with iRepertoire HTBI primers and Arm-PCR of CDR3 regions. As originally analysed: Looking across samples, the authors found under 75 TRBV and 14 to 15 TRBJ segments. One entry per CDR3 protein, called by TCRdb with MiXCR from the multiplex PCR reads. The V and J calls were determined by TCRdb, not by the authors. The sample lists around 400,000 distinct CDR3 sequences, 15% seen once, with 7.8% in the top ten. As concerns this clonotype: Its antigen remains unidentified.

These records were also assigned to another study, of T cells in Graves' hyperthyroidism and ophthalmopathy. From that second work: Stable hyperthyroidism and ophthalmopathy were separated using 13 V-J signatures.

The J gene is TRBJ2-2, the V gene TRBV11-3; 7 bases are a match to TRBD1. This specimen was peripheral blood mononuclear cells (PBMCs), taken at new diagnosis, from a patient treated with antithyroid drugs. The receptor was isolated from a woman in her forties with Graves disease. CDR3 protein: CASSDIWTGETGELFF. CDR3 nucleotides: TGTGCCAGCAGCGACATTTGGACAGGAGAAACCGGGGAGCTGTTTTTT.